Included here is one TCR beta chain sequence, with context. The antigen is undetermined. The data belong to a study of T cell repertoires in cytomegalovirus infection. In the study overall: Well-studied HLA-B-restricted CMV epitopes were used in the study alongside recently identified HLA-C-restricted ones. Matching HLA type, along with CMV infection, was indicated by public TCR beta signatures.

The length of the CDR3 is 14 residues. J lost 8 bases, V lost 2 bases, and 4 bases had no gene match. Study results and caveats: Frequencies of public TCR beta families were cumulated, and this identified carriers of CMV plus the relevant HLA. In two of eight donors, the top clonotype was HLA-C-restricted CMV-specific.

MiXCR was run by TCRdb on the reads, yielding one entry per CDR3 protein. The profile shows 450,000 to 600,000 distinct CDR3 sequences, 30% to 40% of them singletons. This TCR derives from a human donor in good health (CMV status not recorded). Some clones in this sample may be carry-over from other donors' samples. V and J are TRBV12-3 or TRBV12-4 and TRBJ1-4, with 8 bases lining up with TRBD1. This specimen consisted of cultured PBMCs, obtained from culture after CMV antigen stimulation. This CDR3 reads CASSLYRGTEKLFF. The CDR3 region has the DNA TGTGCCAGCAGTTTATACAGGGGGACCGAAAAACTGTTTTTT.